The clone carrying this T cell receptor beta chain was detected a few times. The antigen is undetermined. CDR3 length: 14 residues. Trimming stripped 4 bases from V and 4 bases from J, with 13 bases between. The germline V gene has CDR1 SGHDN and CDR2 FVKESK. These data are taken from a study of T cell repertoires in cytomegalovirus infection. TCRdb fed the reads into MiXCR, producing one record per CDR3 protein. The table records roughly 990,000 distinct CDR3 sequences, roughly 30% of them present only once. The sequencing here drew on cultured CD8+ T cells from PBMCs, taken from culture after CMV antigen stimulation. The chain has TRBV14 and TRBJ1-1, with D unresolved. This clonotype was obtained from a human donor in good health (CMV status not recorded). Some clones in this sample may be carry-over from other donors' samples. CDR3 region: CASSPSDRFTEAFF. In DNA, the CDR3 is TGTGCCAGCAGCCCAAGCGACCGTTTCACTGAAGCTTTCTTT.